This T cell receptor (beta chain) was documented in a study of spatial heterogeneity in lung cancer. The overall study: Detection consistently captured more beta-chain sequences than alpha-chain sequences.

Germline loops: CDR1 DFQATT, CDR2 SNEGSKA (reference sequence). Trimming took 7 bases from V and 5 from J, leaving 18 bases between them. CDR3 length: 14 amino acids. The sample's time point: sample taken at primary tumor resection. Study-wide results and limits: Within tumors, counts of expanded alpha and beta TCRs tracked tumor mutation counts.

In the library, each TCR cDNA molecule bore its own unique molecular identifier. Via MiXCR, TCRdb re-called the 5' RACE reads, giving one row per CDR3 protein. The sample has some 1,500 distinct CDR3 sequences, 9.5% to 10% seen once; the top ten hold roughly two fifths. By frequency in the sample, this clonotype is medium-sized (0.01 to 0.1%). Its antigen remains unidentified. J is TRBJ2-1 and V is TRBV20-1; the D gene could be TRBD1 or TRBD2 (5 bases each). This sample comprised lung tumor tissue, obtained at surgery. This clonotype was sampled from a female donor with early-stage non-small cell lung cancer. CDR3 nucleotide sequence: TGCAGTGAGATAAAGGGACCCCTGCACAATGAGCAGTTCTTC. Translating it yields CSEIKGPLHNEQFF.